Listed here are 22 T cell receptor beta chains from one sample, sequenced in a study of cytomegalovirus exposure and HLA in healthy donors. PCR employed 60 Vbeta and 13 Jbeta primers. Clones were read by immunoSEQ multiplex PCR, and TCRdb kept only the in-frame ones, dropping some. The sample includes 80,000 to 130,000 clones, about 77% seen only once; the top ten take over 3.5%. Sample: PBMCs. The receptors were gathered from a woman between 45 and 65 years old in good health and CMV-seropositive.

V usage is TRBV7-9 and J usage is TRBJ1-1; possibly TRBD1 for D (5 bases). V lost 4 bases and J lost 0, with 12 bases in between. The CDR3 spans 15 residues. From germline, CDR1 is SEHNR and CDR2 FQNEAQ (reference sequence). The CDR3 DNA reads TGTGCCAGCAGCTCGCCGACAGCCATGAACACTGAAGCTTTCTTT. This sequence encodes CASSSPTAMNTEAFF. The complete variable domain, with remaining parts taken from reference TRBV7-9 and TRBJ1-1, reads DTGVSQNPRHKITKRGQNVTFRCDPISEHNRLYWYRQTLGQGPEFLTYFQNEAQLEKSRLLSDRFSAERPKGSFSTLEIQRTEQGDSAMYLCASSSPTAMNTEAFFGQGTRLTVV.

This clone was seen a few times. The gene calls are TRBV7-3 and TRBJ2-1; maybe TRBD2 (5 bases). The germline gives CDR1 SGHTA, CDR2 FQGTGA. The ends were cut back, 5 bases at V and 3 bases at J, with 14 bases in the middle. CDR3 length: 15 residues. CDR3 in amino acids: CASSLLVGGYNEQFF. The CDR3 nucleotides are TGTGCCAGCAGCCTCCTAGTTGGAGGCTACAATGAGCAGTTCTTC.

The chain links TRBV11-2 to TRBJ1-5; D may be TRBD1 (6 bases). V dropped 4 bases and J dropped 1 base, with 8 bases sitting between them. This CDR3 has 14 amino acids. CDR1 and CDR2 from the germline V gene are SGHAT and FQNNGV. CDR3 region: CASSYTGSNQPQHF. CDR3 in DNA: TGTGCCAGCAGCTACACAGGGAGCAATCAGCCCCAGCATTTT.

This chain uses TRBV9 with TRBJ2-5, with D hard to call. CDR3 length: 15 amino acids. CDR1 and CDR2 (germline): SGDLS, YYNGEE. The V gene lost 0 bases and the J gene lost 5 bases, with 14 bases spanning the gap. CDR3: CASSVAPVAQETQYF. DNA of the CDR3: TGTGCCAGCAGCGTAGCTCCAGTGGCTCAGGAGACCCAGTACTTC.

J is TRBJ1-3 and V is TRBV5-1; D is unclear. V was trimmed by 6 bases and J by 0 bases, leaving 19 bases between them. CDR1 and CDR2 (germline): SGHRS, YFSETQ. This CDR3 contains 17 residues. In DNA form, the CDR3 reads TGCGCCAGCACCTCGACCGTAAAAGGAGACTCTGGAAACACCATATATTTT. Translation gives CASTSTVKGDSGNTIYF.

The chain recombines TRBV7-3 with TRBJ2-1; the D gene is possibly TRBD1 (6 bases). The V end was cut by 0 bases, the J end by 10 bases, with 10 bases between. The CDR3 sequence is 13 residues long. CDR1 is SGHTA, CDR2 FQGTGA, per germline. The CDR3 protein is CASSLTRTGEQFF. The DNA of the CDR3 is TGTGCCAGCAGCTTAACTAGAACAGGGGAGCAGTTCTTC.

The chain couples TRBV5-1 to TRBJ2-5; no clear D. V was cut by 2 bases and J by 5 bases, with 13 bases left in between. Germline assignment: CDR1 SGHRS and CDR2 YFSETQ. The CDR3 spans 14 residues. The CDR3: CASSLLTHEETQYF. CDR3 bases: TGCGCCAGCAGCTTACTAACCCATGAGGAGACCCAGTACTTC.

The rearrangement joins TRBV5-1 to TRBJ1-2, with TRBD1 identical over 7 bases. The germline CDR1 and CDR2 sequences are SGHRS and YFSETQ. V dropped 0 bases and J dropped 4; count of bases not matched to a gene: 6. There are 15 residues in the CDR3. The CDR3 DNA is TGCGCCAGCAGCTTGGGGGTAGGGGGCTCCTATGGCTACACCTTC. Translation: CASSLGVGGSYGYTF. The full variable domain, its missing parts supplied by reference TRBV5-1 and TRBJ1-2, is KAGVTQTPRYLIKTRGQQVTLSCSPISGHRSVSWYQQTPGQGLQFLFEYFSETQRNKGNFPGRFSGRQFSNSRSEMNVSTLELGDSALYLCASSLGVGGSYGYTFGSGTRLTVV.

The chain has TRBV18 and TRBJ2-5; 13 nucleotides match TRBD2. The V gene's germline CDR1 is KGHSH and CDR2 LQKENI. Unmatched junction bases numbered 6, after V lost 6 bases and J lost 5 bases. The CDR3 spans 15 residues. The CDR3 bases are TGTGCCAGCTCCCGGACTAGCGGGGGCTCGGAGACCCAGTACTTC. It specifies CASSRTSGGSETQYF. The full variable domain, completed using reference TRBV18 and TRBJ2-5, is NAGVMQNPRHLVRRRGQEARLRCSPMKGHSHVYWYRQLPEEGLKFMVYLQKENIIDESGMPKERFSAEFPKEGPSILRIQQVVRGDSAAYFCASSRTSGGSETQYFGPGTRLLVL.

V usage is TRBV6-1 and J usage is TRBJ1-1; the match to TRBD1 covers 9 bases. The CDR3 has 16 amino acids. Germline CDR1 MNHNS, CDR2 SASEGT. Unmatched junction bases numbered 12, after V lost 3 bases and J lost 7 bases. CDR3 amino acids: CASSDRDRDFWGEAFF. Here the CDR3 DNA reads TGTGCCAGCAGTGACCGGGACAGGGATTTTTGGGGTGAAGCTTTCTTT.

The chain links TRBV14 to TRBJ2-5, with 11 bases fitting TRBD2. CDR1 is SGHDN, CDR2 FVKESK, per germline. V was clipped by 1 base and J by 2 bases; unmatched bases: 6. The CDR3 runs to 17 residues. This chain's CDR3 is CASSQGLAGGGQETQYF. The DNA of the CDR3 is TGTGCCAGCAGCCAAGGGCTAGCGGGGGGCGGACAAGAGACCCAGTACTTC.

The table lists this clone with a few counts. This chain connects TRBV20-1 to TRBJ1-1; 7 nucleotides agree with TRBD1. CDR1 is DFQATT, CDR2 SNEGSKA, per germline (reference sequence). The CDR3 loop spans 11 amino acids. Unmatched junction bases numbered 3, after V lost 6 bases and J lost 5 bases. The CDR3 DNA sequence: TGCAGTGCAACAGGGGAGACTGAAGCTTTCTTT. Protein product: CSATGETEAFF.

This rearrangement joins TRBV6-1 to TRBJ2-3; weak D call: TRBD2 (5 bases). V lost 6 bases to trimming and J lost 2 bases, with 18 bases between them. Germline CDR1 and CDR2: MNHNS and SASEGT. The CDR3 is 16 residues long. The CDR3 reads CASREYGIMLTDTQYF. CDR3 nucleotide sequence: TGTGCCAGCAGGGAATACGGGATCATGCTCACAGATACGCAGTATTTT.

As concerns this clone: This sample also contains other DNA sequences that code for the same CDR3. The V gene is TRBV5-6, the J gene TRBJ1-6; TRBD1 might be the D (5 bases). Trimming cost V 3 bases and J 4 bases, with 17 bases left between them. CDR1 is SGHDT and CDR2 is YYEEEE in the germline V gene. The CDR3 is made up of 17 amino acids. CDR3 residues: CASSSRDRGLYNSPLHF. Written as DNA, the CDR3 is TGTGCCAGCAGCTCCCGGGATAGGGGACTGTATAATTCACCCCTCCACTTT.

The chain recombines TRBV9 with TRBJ2-5; 7 positions agree with TRBD2. Gene TRBJ2-7 matches the end of the DNA better, so the J call may be wrong. The germline gives CDR1 SGDLS, CDR2 YYNGEE. The CDR3 is 13 amino acids. In DNA, the CDR3 is TGTGCCAGCAGCGAACTGGGACTAAACGAGCAGTACTTC. Its translation: CASSELGLNEQYF.

The rearrangement links TRBV2 to TRBJ1-5; D unclear. V was clipped by 1 base and J by 4 bases, with 11 bases between them. In germline, CDR1 is SNHLY, CDR2 FYNNEI. CDR3 length: 15 amino acids. CDR3 sequence reads: CASSEVNARNQPQHF. The CDR3 DNA sequence: TGTGCCAGCAGTGAAGTAAACGCGAGGAATCAGCCCCAGCATTTT.

This chain connects TRBV7-6 to TRBJ1-1; D is perhaps TRBD1 (5 bases). Germline V lookup: CDR1 SGHVS, CDR2 FNYEAQ. This CDR3 is built from 15 residues. The V gene lost 2 bases and the J gene lost 4 bases, with 14 bases spanning the gap. Here the CDR3 DNA reads TGTGCCAGCAGCTTATCGGCAGGGTGGATCACTGAAGCTTTCTTT. Translation: CASSLSAGWITEAFF. Variable domain in full (rest from reference TRBV7-6 and TRBJ1-1): GAGVSQSPRYKVTKRGQDVALRCDPISGHVSLYWYRQALGQGPEFLTYFNYEAQQDKSGLPNDRFSAERPEGSISTLTIQRTEQRDSAMYRCASSLSAGWITEAFFGQGTRLTVV.

The rearrangement links TRBV29-1 to TRBJ2-1; TRBD1 matches 7 bases. V dropped 7 bases and J dropped 5; count of bases not matched to a gene: 8. The CDR3 has 13 residues. CDR1 is SQVTM, CDR2 ANQGSEA, per germline. CDR3 sequence reads: CSGLTGNNNEQFF. The CDR3 region has the DNA TGCAGCGGCCTGACAGGGAACAACAATGAGCAGTTCTTC.

This chain links TRBV19 with TRBJ2-1; TRBD2 might be the D (6 bases). The CDR3 is 14 residues long. Trimming took off 1 base at V and 6 bases at J, with 10 bases between the two ends. CDR1 and CDR2 (germline): LNHDA, SQIVND (reference sequence). Written as DNA, the CDR3 is TGTGCCAGTAGTATAGCTCGGGGGTTCAATGAGCAGTTCTTC. Its protein product is CASSIARGFNEQFF.

The chain uses TRBV7-6 and TRBJ2-7, with a weak D call TRBD2 (6 bases). This CDR3 is built from 13 residues. Trimming removed 5 bases at V and 7 bases at J, with 15 bases between. CDR1 is SGHVS, CDR2 FNYEAQ, per germline. CDR3 DNA: TGTGCCAGCAGCGCCTCGGGGGTCAAGGAGCAGTACTTC. Translation: CASSASGVKEQYF.

This chain uses TRBV29-1 with TRBJ2-5; tentative D call: TRBD1 (5 bases). This CDR3 is built from 12 residues. Germline V lookup: CDR1 SQVTM, CDR2 ANQGSEA. Deletions cut 3 bases from V and 5 bases from J, with 10 bases between. The CDR3 bases are TGCAGCGTTGACAGGGCCGGGGAGACCCAGTACTTC. Encoded protein: CSVDRAGETQYF. The entire variable domain, with the rest obtained from reference TRBV29-1 and TRBJ2-5, is as follows: SAVISQKPSRDICQRGTSLTIQCQVDSQVTMMFWYRQQPGQSLTLIATANQGSEATYESGFVIDKFPISRPNLTFSTLTVSNMSPEDSSIYLCSVDRAGETQYFGPGTRLLVL.

This clone was detected only a few times. This chain connects TRBV14 to TRBJ2-7; the D gene is possibly TRBD2 (6 bases). The CDR3 is made up of 17 amino acids. Looked up from germline, CDR1 is SGHDN and CDR2 is FVKESK. V was cut by 0 bases and J by 0 bases, with 15 bases left in between. CDR3 DNA sequence: TGTGCCAGCAGCCAAGAGGGAGTGGGGAGGCCCTCCTACGAGCAGTACTTC. Translated: CASSQEGVGRPSYEQYF.